This passage covers 6 T cell receptor beta chains from one sample sequenced in a study of T cells expressing NK-cell markers (dated by TCRdb to the early 2020s). To prepare the library, 5' RACE was applied. Sequencing took place on an Illumina HiSeq 2000. TCRdb reprocessed the reads and provides one entry for every CDR3 protein sequence; no DNA is given. This sample's clone table shows roughly 150,000 distinct CDR3 sequences. The ten largest clones add up to around 20% of the sample. Sequenced material: blood T cells: a sorted CD56 or NKG2C T cell subset, CD4+ or CD8+ T cells, or bulk PBMC T cells (not recorded which). These receptors were taken from a man aged 18 to 69 in good health.

This chain connects TRBV27 to TRBJ2-3; TCRdb's D call of TRBD2 is untestable without DNA. CDR1 and CDR2 (germline): MNHEY, SMNVEV (reference sequence). CDR3 length equals 18 residues. This CDR3 is CASSPLAGPLRKTDTQYF.

The V call is TRBV20-1, the J call TRBJ2-6; lacking DNA, the TRBD2 call made by TCRdb goes unchecked. The CDR3 length is 18 residues. The germline gives CDR1 DFQATT, CDR2 SNEGSKA (reference sequence). CDR3 protein: CSARSMDPRPSGANVLTF.

The chain has TRBV7-8 and TRBJ2-5; the D gene TCRdb calls, TRBD1, cannot be checked with no DNA. Looked up from germline, CDR1 is SGHVS and CDR2 is FQNEAQ. The CDR3 loop spans 15 amino acids. Here the CDR3 reads CASSYTGRLQETQYF.

V and J are TRBV7-9 and TRBJ2-1; without DNA, the TCRdb call of TRBD1 cannot be checked. The CDR3 loop spans 16 amino acids. Germline values: CDR1 SEHNR, CDR2 FQNEAQ (reference sequence). The chain's CDR3 is CASSTRQGARDNEQFF.

The J gene is TRBJ2-3, the V gene TRBV20-1; checking the TCRdb D call of TRBD1 is not possible without DNA. Germline V gene sequence: CDR1 DFQATT, CDR2 SNEGSKA (reference sequence). CDR3 length equals 16 residues. Here the CDR3 reads CSAPRRPGEGTDTQYF.

The chain joins TRBV28 to TRBJ2-7; the TCRdb D gene call, TRBD1, has no DNA to confirm it. The CDR3 is 15 amino acids. Germline assignment: CDR1 MDHEN and CDR2 SYDVKM. CDR3 amino acids: CASSPPGTGIREQYF.